These 5 T cell receptor beta chains came from one sample sequenced in a study of CD8+CD57+ T cells in acquired aplastic anemia. It was patients with CD8+CD57+ cell expansion by flow cytometry who were chosen for sequencing. The template for TCR beta VDJ and CDR3 sequence profiling was genomic DNA. TCRdb re-derived calls from the reads in MiXCR, one entry per CDR3 protein. Of 100,000 to 150,000 distinct CDR3 sequences listed, over 55% are singletons. The sample was sorted CD4+, CD8+, or CD8+CD57+ T cells (not recorded which) from PBMCs. These receptors all come from a human donor with aplastic anemia.

In its sample, this clonotype was seen many times. The V gene is TRBV29-1, the J gene TRBJ2-7, with D perhaps being TRBD1 or TRBD2 (5 bases each). The CDR3 totals 13 residues. Trimming cost V 5 bases and J 2 bases, with 13 bases left between them. Germline values: CDR1 SQVTM, CDR2 ANQGSEA. The CDR3 nucleotides are TGCAGCGTTTCGGGGCAGGCGGCCTACGAGCAGTACTTC. Protein sequence: CSVSGQAAYEQYF.

This clonotype came up many times. J is TRBJ1-6 and V is TRBV4-3, with unresolved D. In germline, CDR1 is LGHNA, CDR2 YSLEER. This CDR3 is 15 amino acids long. Trimming stripped 2 bases from V and 7 bases from J, with 12 bases between. CDR3 in amino acids: CASSQIDGENSPLHF. Here the CDR3 DNA reads TGCGCCAGCAGCCAAATAGACGGGGAGAATTCACCCCTCCACTTT.

This clonotype was seen at least ten times. This chain uses TRBV19 with TRBJ1-2; 9 nucleotides agree with TRBD1. V was clipped by 10 bases and J by 8 bases; unmatched bases: 17. Germline CDR1 LNHDA, CDR2 SQIVND (reference sequence). The CDR3 loop spans 15 amino acids. CDR3 protein: CATRTPAGTGIGYTF. The CDR3 coding sequence is TGTGCCACCCGAACTCCCGCCGGGACAGGGATCGGCTACACCTTC.

CDR3 loop: CASSPGLAGELSYNEQFF. CDR3 coding DNA: TGTGCCAGCAGCCCGGGACTAGCGGGAGAATTGTCCTACAATGAGCAGTTCTTC. The chain links TRBV25-1 to TRBJ2-1, with 14 positions matching TRBD2. The CDR3 loop spans 18 amino acids. V trimming: 6 bases; J trimming: 1 base; junction bases outside the gene matches: 8. Germline lookup yields CDR1 MGHDK and CDR2 SYGVNS.

This clonotype was detected once. The rearrangement joins TRBV12-3 or TRBV12-4 to TRBJ2-5; perhaps D is TRBD1 or TRBD2 (6 bases each). The CDR3 length is 12 residues. Trimming left V 9 bases short and J 1 base short, with 9 bases between. CDR3: CASRGLQETQYF. The CDR3 DNA follows: TGTGCCAGTCGGGGGCTCCAAGAGACCCAGTACTTC.